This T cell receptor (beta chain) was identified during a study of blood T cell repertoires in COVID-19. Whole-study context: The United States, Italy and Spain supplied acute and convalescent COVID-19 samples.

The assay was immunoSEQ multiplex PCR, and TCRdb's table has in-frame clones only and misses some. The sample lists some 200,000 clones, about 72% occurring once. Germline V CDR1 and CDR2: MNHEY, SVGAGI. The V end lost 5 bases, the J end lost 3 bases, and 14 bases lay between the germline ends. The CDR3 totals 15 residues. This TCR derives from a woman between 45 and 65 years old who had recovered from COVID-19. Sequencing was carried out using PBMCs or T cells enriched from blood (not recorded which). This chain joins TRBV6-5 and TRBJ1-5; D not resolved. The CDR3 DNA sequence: TGTGCCAGCAGTCAACCCATGAGTCCCAATCAGCCCCAGCATTTT. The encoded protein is CASSQPMSPNQPQHF.